A selection of T cell receptor beta chains follows, all from one sample in a study of T cell responses to AZD1222 COVID-19 vaccine. Sequenced by immunoSEQ multiplex PCR; TCRdb stores in-frame clones only, minus some. The data contain approximately 180,000 clones, roughly 87% of them singletons. Sequenced material: peripheral blood, taken on day 0 of AZD1222 vaccination. These receptors were obtained from an adult in good health. Each CDR3 is given with its conserved first and last residue. Fields, in order: V gene, J gene, D gene, clone size, CDR3 protein, CDR3 DNA. D genes are given only for firm matches. Clone size is not always given. Where it is, it says once, few, many or a class for expanded clones.

v_gene: TRBV9; j_gene: TRBJ1-1; d_gene: -; abundance: -; CDR3aa: CASRRGQQNTEAFF; CDR3nt: TGTGCCAGCAGACGCGGACAGCAGAACACTGAAGCTTTCTTT
v_gene: TRBV27; j_gene: TRBJ1-2; d_gene: -; abundance: once; CDR3aa: CASSLSTGYGYTF; CDR3nt: TGTGCCAGCAGTTTATCGACAGGCTATGGCTACACCTTC
v_gene: TRBV5-1; j_gene: TRBJ1-1; d_gene: TRBD1; abundance: -; CDR3aa: CASSWGQGASEAFF; CDR3nt: TGCGCCAGCAGCTGGGGACAGGGGGCCTCTGAAGCTTTCTTT
v_gene: TRBV18; j_gene: TRBJ2-5; d_gene: -; abundance: -; CDR3aa: CASSPWEEETQYF; CDR3nt: TGTGCCAGCTCACCGTGGGAGGAGGAGACCCAGTACTTC
v_gene: TRBV19; j_gene: TRBJ1-1; d_gene: TRBD1; abundance: -; CDR3aa: CASRPTGGITEAFF; CDR3nt: TGTGCCAGTAGGCCGACAGGGGGAATCACTGAAGCTTTCTTT
v_gene: TRBV18; j_gene: TRBJ1-5; d_gene: -; abundance: once; CDR3aa: CASSPTGINQPQHF; CDR3nt: TGTGCCAGCTCACCAACAGGTATCAATCAGCCCCAGCATTTT
v_gene: TRBV6-1; j_gene: TRBJ2-7; d_gene: -; abundance: -; CDR3aa: CASSEAAPSWEQYF; CDR3nt: TGTGCCAGCAGTGAAGCCGCCCCTAGCTGGGAGCAGTACTTC
v_gene: TRBV28; j_gene: TRBJ2-2; d_gene: -; abundance: -; CDR3aa: CASSLPRDTGELFF; CDR3nt: TGTGCCAGCAGTTTACCTAGGGACACCGGGGAGCTGTTTTTT
v_gene: TRBV7-2; j_gene: TRBJ1-4; d_gene: -; abundance: -; CDR3aa: CASSYGGGNEKLFF; CDR3nt: TGTGCCAGCAGCTATGGGGGGGGAAATGAAAAACTGTTTTTT
v_gene: TRBV27; j_gene: TRBJ2-1; d_gene: TRBD2; abundance: -; CDR3aa: CASSLRTSGRALWNEQFF; CDR3nt: TGTGCCAGCAGTCTCAGGACTAGCGGGAGGGCCTTATGGAATGAGCAGTTCTTC
v_gene: TRBV5-1; j_gene: TRBJ2-1; d_gene: TRBD2; abundance: -; CDR3aa: CASSWSLAGSYNEQFF; CDR3nt: TGCGCCAGCAGCTGGTCCCTAGCGGGCTCCTACAATGAGCAGTTCTTC
v_gene: TRBV10-2; j_gene: TRBJ1-5; d_gene: -; abundance: -; CDR3aa: CASSESGGRNQPQHF; CDR3nt: TGCGCCAGCAGTGAGTCAGGGGGACGCAATCAGCCCCAGCATTTT
v_gene: TRBV7-6; j_gene: TRBJ1-1; d_gene: -; abundance: -; CDR3aa: CASSSDRAPNSVHTEAFF; CDR3nt: TGTGCCAGCAGCTCAGACAGAGCGCCCAATAGTGTGCACACTGAAGCTTTCTTT
v_gene: TRBV6-5; j_gene: TRBJ1-5; d_gene: -; abundance: -; CDR3aa: CASLSAGSGRPSQHF; CDR3nt: TGTGCCAGCCTTTCGGCAGGGTCGGGAAGGCCGTCCCAGCATTTT
v_gene: TRBV7-3; j_gene: TRBJ2-7; d_gene: TRBD1; abundance: -; CDR3aa: CASSFMGTGGSEQYF; CDR3nt: TGTGCCAGCAGCTTTATGGGGACAGGGGGCTCCGAGCAGTACTTC
v_gene: TRBV9; j_gene: TRBJ2-1; d_gene: TRBD2; abundance: -; CDR3aa: CASSARLAGDEQFF; CDR3nt: TGTGCCAGCAGCGCACGACTAGCGGGAGATGAGCAGTTCTTC
v_gene: TRBV7-9; j_gene: TRBJ2-1; d_gene: TRBD1; abundance: -; CDR3aa: CASSLTLDRAHNEQFF; CDR3nt: TGTGCCAGCAGCTTAACCCTCGACAGGGCTCACAATGAGCAGTTCTTC
v_gene: TRBV15; j_gene: TRBJ2-1; d_gene: TRBD1; abundance: -; CDR3aa: CATSTGQDFKQFF; CDR3nt: TGTGCCACCAGCACAGGACAGGACTTTAAGCAGTTCTTC
v_gene: TRBV15; j_gene: TRBJ2-7; d_gene: TRBD2; abundance: -; CDR3aa: CATSRTSGASYEQYF; CDR3nt: TGTGCCACCAGCAGGACTAGCGGCGCCTCCTACGAGCAGTACTTC
v_gene: TRBV5-1; j_gene: TRBJ1-5; d_gene: -; abundance: -; CDR3aa: CASSNAGPFSNQPQHF; CDR3nt: TGCGCCAGCAGCAACGCTGGACCGTTCAGCAATCAGCCCCAGCATTTT
v_gene: TRBV27; j_gene: TRBJ2-5; d_gene: TRBD1; abundance: -; CDR3aa: CASIHRPRTGAETQYF; CDR3nt: TGTGCCAGCATTCACCGGCCGAGGACAGGAGCCGAGACCCAGTACTTC
v_gene: TRBV5-4; j_gene: TRBJ1-1; d_gene: -; abundance: -; CDR3aa: CASSHRQVGTEAFF; CDR3nt: TGTGCCAGCAGCCACAGACAGGTGGGGACTGAAGCTTTCTTT
v_gene: TRBV18; j_gene: TRBJ2-7; d_gene: -; abundance: -; CDR3aa: CASSLESYEQYF; CDR3nt: TGTGCCAGCTCCCTAGAGTCCTACGAGCAGTACTTC
v_gene: TRBV30; j_gene: TRBJ2-3; d_gene: -; abundance: -; CDR3aa: CAWGSGPGTDTQYF; CDR3nt: TGTGCCTGGGGGAGCGGTCCAGGCACAGATACGCAGTATTTT
v_gene: TRBV6-5; j_gene: TRBJ2-5; d_gene: -; abundance: -; CDR3aa: CASRPRQETQYF; CDR3nt: TGTGCCAGCAGGCCTCGCCAAGAGACCCAGTACTTC
v_gene: TRBV7-9; j_gene: TRBJ2-5; d_gene: -; abundance: -; CDR3aa: CASSLTGVKETQYF; CDR3nt: TGTGCCAGCAGCTTAACGGGAGTGAAAGAGACCCAGTACTTC
v_gene: TRBV27; j_gene: TRBJ1-2; d_gene: -; abundance: -; CDR3aa: CASSSEGISTGNYGYTF; CDR3nt: TGTGCCAGCAGTTCAGAGGGGATCTCGACAGGAAACTATGGCTACACCTTC
v_gene: TRBV7-9; j_gene: TRBJ1-2; d_gene: -; abundance: -; CDR3aa: CASSLGHINGYTF; CDR3nt: TGTGCCAGCAGCTTAGGACATATCAATGGCTACACCTTC
v_gene: TRBV7-9; j_gene: TRBJ2-7; d_gene: TRBD2; abundance: -; CDR3aa: CAAGDPYEQYF; CDR3nt: TGTGCCGCGGGGGATCCTTACGAGCAGTACTTC
v_gene: TRBV7-9; j_gene: TRBJ2-1; d_gene: TRBD2; abundance: few; CDR3aa: CASSLEGVGLAGDVEQFF; CDR3nt: TGTGCCAGCAGCTTAGAGGGGGTGGGACTAGCGGGAGATGTTGAGCAGTTCTTC
v_gene: TRBV15; j_gene: TRBJ1-2; d_gene: -; abundance: -; CDR3aa: CATSPGATSGYGYTF; CDR3nt: TGTGCCACCAGTCCAGGGGCGACTTCGGGGTATGGCTACACCTTC
v_gene: TRBV6-1; j_gene: TRBJ1-6; d_gene: TRBD1; abundance: -; CDR3aa: CASSEGGQGSATLHF; CDR3nt: TGTGCCAGCAGTGAAGGGGGACAGGGATCGGCCACCCTCCACTTT
v_gene: TRBV19; j_gene: TRBJ1-5; d_gene: -; abundance: -; CDR3aa: CASSMVPEGQPQHF; CDR3nt: TGTGCCAGTAGTATGGTCCCAGAGGGACAGCCCCAGCATTTT
v_gene: TRBV29-1; j_gene: TRBJ2-2; d_gene: TRBD1; abundance: -; CDR3aa: CSATLDRVRTGELFF; CDR3nt: TGCAGCGCCACACTTGACAGGGTTCGTACCGGGGAGCTGTTTTTT
v_gene: TRBV5-6; j_gene: TRBJ1-4; d_gene: -; abundance: -; CDR3aa: CASSFGQISTNEKLFF; CDR3nt: TGTGCCAGCAGCTTTGGACAGATTTCAACTAATGAAAAACTGTTTTTT
v_gene: TRBV2; j_gene: TRBJ1-5; d_gene: -; abundance: -; CDR3aa: CASSSQHANQPQHF; CDR3nt: TGTGCCAGCAGTTCACAGCACGCAAATCAGCCCCAGCATTTT
v_gene: TRBV2; j_gene: TRBJ2-5; d_gene: TRBD2; abundance: -; CDR3aa: CASSSGRAAETQYF; CDR3nt: TGTGCCAGCAGTTCCGGGAGGGCCGCGGAGACCCAGTACTTC
v_gene: TRBV7-2; j_gene: TRBJ1-2; d_gene: -; abundance: -; CDR3aa: CASSLGGAGEGYGYTF; CDR3nt: TGTGCCAGCAGCTTAGGTGGGGCAGGGGAGGGATATGGCTACACCTTC
v_gene: TRBV3-1/TRBV3-2; j_gene: TRBJ1-3; d_gene: TRBD1; abundance: -; CDR3aa: CASRPGQGGIGNTIYF; CDR3nt: TGTGCCAGCAGGCCGGGACAGGGGGGGATCGGAAACACCATATATTTT
v_gene: TRBV30; j_gene: TRBJ1-5; d_gene: -; abundance: few; CDR3aa: CAWSVDSNQPQHF; CDR3nt: TGTGCCTGGAGCGTGGACAGTAATCAGCCCCAGCATTTT
v_gene: TRBV2; j_gene: TRBJ1-2; d_gene: TRBD1; abundance: -; CDR3aa: CASGQGLYGYTF; CDR3nt: TGTGCCAGCGGACAGGGTCTCTATGGCTACACCTTC